This is a list of T cell receptor beta chains from one sample in a study of blood T cells in healthy people across ages. From the 5' RACE reads, TCRdb called clonotypes with MiXCR, one entry per CDR3 protein. The sample shows 650,000 to 900,000 distinct CDR3 sequences, around 62% of them seen only once. The sequenced sample was blood. These receptors originate from a young man in good health. The CDR3 runs from the conserved cysteine through the conserved F or W. Where a row states a size, it is once, few, many or the class of an expanded clone; other rows omit it.

CDR3: CASSDSPTDTQYF; size: .; V: TRBV6-1
CDR3: CASSLVSGGNNEQYF; size: .; V: TRBV13
CDR3: CASSSGANEQFF; size: few; V: TRBV25-1
CDR3: CASSLEGLNTDTQYF; size: .; V: TRBV7-9
CDR3: CASVGQKEYGYTF; size: .; V: TRBV28
CDR3: CASSFMANVLTF; size: .; V: TRBV12-3/TRBV12-4
CDR3: CASSSVTGYTQYF; size: few; V: TRBV5-1
CDR3: CASSQQQGMNTEAFF; size: few; V: TRBV4-3
CDR3: CASSQGAQLGEQYF; size: few; V: TRBV4-3
CDR3: CASSQVRQGSEQFF; size: few; V: TRBV14
CDR3: CASSFTEETQYF; size: .; V: TRBV6-2/TRBV6-3
CDR3: CASSGNSGDYNEQFF; size: .; V: TRBV9
CDR3: CATLDGSNYGYTF; size: .; V: TRBV6-6
CDR3: CSAGDRDRGYEQYF; size: .; V: TRBV20-1
CDR3: CSAEPWGLYGYTF; size: .; V: TRBV29-1
CDR3: CASSVLGEAQQETQYF; size: .; V: TRBV28
CDR3: CASSVGLAETQETQYF; size: .; V: TRBV9
CDR3: CASSYSRTGYGYTF; size: .; V: TRBV6-2/TRBV6-3
CDR3: CANSYNEQFF; size: .; V: TRBV6-6
CDR3: CASRRDRWDGYTF; size: once; V: TRBV3-1
CDR3: CASSVEGQSIDTQYF; size: .; V: TRBV9
CDR3: CASSPYLQASSYEQYF; size: .; V: TRBV27
CDR3: CASSLLSGGGKETQYF; size: .; V: TRBV27
CDR3: CASSYASGGLSTDTQYF; size: .; V: TRBV6-5
CDR3: CASSIGGPLDGYTF; size: few; V: TRBV21-1
CDR3: CASSLTGTSPEQYF; size: .; V: TRBV12-3/TRBV12-4
CDR3: CASSFVRDYGYTF; size: .; V: TRBV27
CDR3: CASSSDREISEQFF; size: once; V: TRBV5-1